This T cell receptor (beta chain) appears in the sequencing data of a study of blood T cell repertoires in COVID-19. Study context: Samples of COVID-19 (acute and convalescent) were obtained from the United States, Italy and Spain. The cDNA or gDNA used as material had been derived from T cells, B-cell-depleted T cells, or PBMCs.

In the original processing: Amplification from reference gene primers served as the basis for estimated nucleated cell counts. Profiled with immunoSEQ multiplex PCR; TCRdb holds only in-frame clones, not every one. The V and J calls and the clone size are those of that table, but D and trimming were determined from the DNA. The sample has roughly 200,000 clones, 70% to 80% seen once. Germline CDR1 is MNHEY and CDR2 is SVGEGT. The length of the CDR3 is 14 residues. V lost 3 bases and J lost 1, with 9 bases in between. The receptor comes from a woman aged 45-60 years with active or convalescent COVID-19. The V call is TRBV6-2 or TRBV6-3, the J call TRBJ1-1, with D unresolved. What was sequenced was peripheral blood. The CDR3, as DNA: TGTGCCAGCAGTTATAGGCGGGGGAACACTGAAGCTTTCTTT. It is translated as CASSYRRGNTEAFF.